Included here is one T cell receptor beta chain sequence, with context. The antigen is unknown. After removal of 8 bases from V and 5 bases from J, the junction contained 9 bases not matched to a gene. The CDR3 is 14 residues long. Germline CDR1 is MNHEY and CDR2 is SMNVEV (reference sequence). Unique molecular identifiers were present on cDNA, and template switching added a universal primer site. TCRdb re-derived calls from the 5' RACE reads in MiXCR, one entry per CDR3 protein. The data contain approximately 410,000 distinct CDR3 sequences, roughly 20% of them singletons. The data originate from a study of identical twins. General study findings and limits: There was more out-of-frame TCR alpha sharing in monozygotic twins than models estimated. Where out-of-frame alpha sequences were twin-shared, they showed excess low generation probability.

The source material was naive T cells sorted from blood. The receptor was isolated from a man aged 45-65 years in good health. The J gene is TRBJ2-5, the V gene TRBV27; 9 nucleotides match TRBD1. In DNA form, the CDR3 reads TGTGCCAGCGGAACAACAGGGGGCGAGGAGACCCAGTACTTC. Translating it yields CASGTTGGEETQYF.